The 24 T cell receptor beta chains in this list originate from one sample, sequenced in a study of cytomegalovirus exposure and HLA in healthy donors. Sequencing was performed with immunoSEQ multiplex PCR; in TCRdb, only in-frame clones are kept and a portion is missing. The table records some 130,000 clones, about 95% of them present only once. The sequenced sample consisted of PBMCs. These TCRs come from a man aged 18 to 29 in good health and CMV-seropositive.

A remark on this clone: Other DNA sequences in this specimen translate into the identical CDR3. This chain uses TRBV27 with TRBJ2-3; D is ambiguous. Germline V gives CDR1 MNHEY, CDR2 SMNVEV (reference sequence). The CDR3 contains 13 residues. Trimming stripped 6 bases from V and 0 bases from J, with 7 bases between. CDR3 sequence (DNA): TGTGCCAGCAGGCGGAGTAGCACAGATACGCAGTATTTT. Its protein is CASRRSSTDTQYF.

Here the CDR3 DNA reads TGCACCAGCAGCCAGTGGCTAGCGGGGACCCACGACGGGGAGCTGTTTTTT. This encodes CTSSQWLAGTHDGELFF. This chain links TRBV1 with TRBJ2-2; whether TRBD2, the table's D call, matches the DNA was not checked. TRBV1 is assigned pseudogene status. This CDR3 has 17 amino acids.

The chain combines TRBV19 with TRBJ1-1; 8 nucleotides line up with TRBD1. This CDR3 has 14 amino acids. In germline, CDR1 is LNHDA, CDR2 SQIVND (reference sequence). Trimming at V came to 5 bases and at J to 5 bases, leaving 7 bases not matched to a gene. For the CDR3, the DNA is TGTGCCAGTAGTGAGGACAGGGAAGGGACTGAAGCTTTCTTT. Its translation is CASSEDREGTEAFF.

J is TRBJ2-1 and V is TRBV19; 9 nucleotides line up with TRBD2. Trimming at V came to 0 bases and at J to 2 bases, leaving 5 bases not matched to a gene. This CDR3 has 17 residues. The germline CDR1 and CDR2 sequences are LNHDA and SQIVND (reference sequence). CDR3 bases: TGTGCCAGTAGTATAGACGGCGGGAGGGCGACCTACAATGAGCAGTTCTTC. Translation gives CASSIDGGRATYNEQFF.

The chain has TRBV30 and TRBJ2-4; D is perhaps TRBD2 (6 bases). The CDR3 is 17 residues long. V was cut by 2 bases and J by 0 bases, with 17 bases left in between. Germline V gives CDR1 GTSNPN, CDR2 SVGIG (reference sequence). The chain's CDR3 is CAWSFGLAGLAKNIQYF. The CDR3 DNA reads as TGTGCCTGGAGTTTTGGCTTGGCGGGATTAGCCAAAAACATTCAGTACTTC. Full variable domain (missing parts from reference TRBV30 and TRBJ2-4): SQTIHQWPATLVQPVGSPLSLECTVEGTSNPNLYWYRQAAGRGLQLLFYSVGIGQISSEVPQNLSASRPQDRQFILSSKKLLLSDSGFYLCAWSFGLAGLAKNIQYFGAGTRLSVL.

This rearrangement joins TRBV15 to TRBJ2-7; 7 bases fit TRBD1. V lost 9 bases and J lost 0; bases outside the gene matches: 5. Germline CDR1 and CDR2: LNHNV and YYDKDF (reference sequence). This CDR3 region has 13 residues. CDR3 amino acids: CATTQGPSYEQYF. DNA for the CDR3: TGTGCCACTACACAGGGGCCCTCCTACGAGCAGTACTTC.

J is TRBJ1-2 and V is TRBV30, with TRBD1 matching over 9 bases. The CDR3 totals 15 residues. Germline trimming cut 8 bases from V and 4 bases from J; bases unmatched to any gene: 14. Germline values: CDR1 GTSNPN, CDR2 SVGIG (reference sequence). The CDR3 is CAGQPANRGPYGYTF. CDR3 in DNA: TGTGCCGGACAACCAGCTAACAGGGGGCCCTATGGCTACACCTTC.

J is TRBJ2-2 and V is TRBV27; D unclear. Germline V gene lookup returns CDR1 MNHEY and CDR2 SMNVEV (reference sequence). Deletions cut 6 bases from V and 2 bases from J, with 10 bases between. The CDR3 is 14 residues long. DNA of the CDR3: TGTGCCAGCAGGACTCACCAAAACACCGGGGAGCTGTTTTTT. Its translation: CASRTHQNTGELFF.

This clone has just one count. The chain employs TRBV7-8 and TRBJ2-5, with 7 bases aligning to TRBD2. The CDR3 consists of 13 residues. The junction had 0 bases not matched to a gene; V was cut back by 0 bases and J by 5 bases. The germline V gene has CDR1 SGHVS and CDR2 FQNEAQ. As DNA, the CDR3 is TGTGCCAGCAGCTTAGCGGGAGGGGAGACCCAGTACTTC. This gives the protein CASSLAGGETQYF.

The genes are TRBV28 and TRBJ1-2; TRBD1 matches 9 bases. In germline, CDR1 is MDHEN, CDR2 SYDVKM. The CDR3 covers 16 residues. J gave up 6 bases and V 5 bases, and 13 bases lay outside the gene matches. CDR3 in DNA: TGTGCCAGCAGTCCTAACAGGGGGCGGATCTTAAATGGCTACACCTTC. Translation: CASSPNRGRILNGYTF.

The chain carries TRBV2 and TRBJ2-1; D may be TRBD1 (5 bases). The germline V and J ends were trimmed by 8 bases and 4 bases, with 12 bases remaining between them. Germline-derived CDR1 and CDR2 are SNHLY and FYNNEI. This CDR3 region has 13 residues. CDR3 residues: CASVVSGYNEQFF. The CDR3 DNA reads TGTGCCAGCGTAGTATCAGGGTACAATGAGCAGTTCTTC. Using reference TRBV2 and TRBJ2-1 for the parts outside the CDR3, the full variable domain is EPEVTQTPSHQVTQMGQEVILRCVPISNHLYFYWYRQILGQKVEFLVSFYNNEISEKSEIFDDQFSVERPDGSNFTLKIRSTKLEDSAMYFCASVVSGYNEQFFGPGTRLTVL.

The V gene is TRBV5-1, the J gene TRBJ1-1; no definite D call. Germline lookup yields CDR1 SGHRS and CDR2 YFSETQ. The CDR3 spans 13 residues. V was cut by 2 bases and J by 5 bases, with 10 bases left in between. CDR3: CASSLTGITEAFF. The CDR3 DNA follows: TGCGCCAGCAGCTTAACGGGGATTACTGAAGCTTTCTTT.

J is TRBJ1-2 and V is TRBV5-1; TRBD1 agrees at 8 bases. The CDR3 runs 13 residues. Trimming cost V 4 bases and J 7 bases; bases outside gene matches: 6. Germline V gives CDR1 SGHRS, CDR2 YFSETQ. The CDR3 loop reads CASSIGQGAGYTF. The CDR3 nucleotides are TGCGCCAGCAGCATAGGACAGGGCGCTGGCTACACCTTC. Drawing the rest from reference TRBV5-1 and TRBJ1-2, the complete variable domain is KAGVTQTPRYLIKTRGQQVTLSCSPISGHRSVSWYQQTPGQGLQFLFEYFSETQRNKGNFPGRFSGRQFSNSRSEMNVSTLELGDSALYLCASSIGQGAGYTFGSGTRLTVV.

V is TRBV30 and J is TRBJ1-1; D remains ambiguous. The germline V and J ends were trimmed by 0 bases and 3 bases, with 14 bases remaining between them. Per germline, CDR1 GTSNPN and CDR2 SVGIG (reference sequence). This CDR3 contains 15 residues. The CDR3 protein is CAWSVRNWRDTEAFF. CDR3 sequence (DNA): TGTGCCTGGAGTGTACGAAATTGGCGGGACACTGAAGCTTTCTTT. Using reference TRBV30 and TRBJ1-1 for the parts outside the CDR3, the full variable domain is SQTIHQWPATLVQPVGSPLSLECTVEGTSNPNLYWYRQAAGRGLQLLFYSVGIGQISSEVPQNLSASRPQDRQFILSSKKLLLSDSGFYLCAWSVRNWRDTEAFFGQGTRLTVV.

This clone occurred once. This chain joins TRBV6-1 and TRBJ1-1; TRBD1 is a possible D gene (5 bases). Deletions cut 2 bases from V and 3 bases from J, with 13 bases between. The V gene's germline CDR1 is MNHNS and CDR2 SASEGT. This CDR3 has 15 residues. The CDR3 DNA sequence: TGTGCCAGCAGTGAATTGACAGAGTGGGACACTGAAGCTTTCTTT. This codes for CASSELTEWDTEAFF.

This clone was recorded only once. CDR3 coding DNA: TGTGCCAGCAGTTTCAGAGAGGACTCCTACGAGCAGTACTTC. Its translation: CASSFREDSYEQYF. This rearrangement joins TRBV6-6 to TRBJ2-7; D ambiguous. Looked up from germline, CDR1 is MNHNY and CDR2 is SVGAGI (reference sequence). V lost 4 bases, J lost 0 bases, and 10 bases lay in between. The CDR3 is made up of 14 amino acids.

The chain carries TRBV10-1 and TRBJ2-3; D unresolved. Germline assignment: CDR1 WNHNN and CDR2 SYGVQD (reference sequence). Trimming pared 6 bases from V and 1 base from J, leaving 11 bases between. There are 14 residues in the CDR3. DNA for the CDR3: TGCGCCAGCAGCGCCAATCAGGGCACAGATACGCAGTATTTT. As protein: CASSANQGTDTQYF.

The chain uses TRBV14 and TRBJ1-6, with 10 bases matching TRBD1. From germline, CDR1 is SGHDN and CDR2 FVKESK. Trimming cost V 2 bases and J 9 bases; bases outside gene matches: 7. CDR3 length equals 16 residues. The CDR3 loop reads CASSQPRQGAGSPLHF. The CDR3 DNA is TGTGCCAGCAGCCAACCTCGACAGGGGGCTGGTTCACCCCTCCACTTT.

The gene calls are TRBV5-1 and TRBJ2-1; TRBD2 matches 7 bases. Germline CDR1 SGHRS, CDR2 YFSETQ. CDR3 size: 13 residues. The V and J ends lost 2 bases and 7 bases, in that order; junction bases with no gene match: 3. CDR3 in amino acids: CASSFGGGNEQFF. As DNA, the CDR3 is TGCGCCAGCAGCTTCGGGGGAGGGAATGAGCAGTTCTTC.

This chain links TRBV5-4 with TRBJ1-1; D not certain. Germline V gives CDR1 SGHNT, CDR2 YYREEE (reference sequence). The CDR3 has 13 residues. Trimming stripped 4 bases from V and 4 bases from J, with 11 bases between. The CDR3, as DNA: TGTGCCAGCAGCCACGGGGTGTTCACTGAAGCTTTCTTT. Its translation: CASSHGVFTEAFF.

The genes are TRBV5-6 and TRBJ2-7; 12 bases are shared with TRBD2. Germline V gives CDR1 SGHDT, CDR2 YYEEEE. This CDR3 has 14 residues. V lost 4 bases, J lost 6 bases, and 5 bases stayed unmatched. As DNA, the CDR3 is TGTGCCAGCAGCCCGGGACTAGCGGGCCTCGAGCAGTACTTC. This gives the protein CASSPGLAGLEQYF. The variable domain in full, with the rest retrieved from reference TRBV5-6 and TRBJ2-7, is DAGVTQSPTHLIKTRGQQVTLRCSPKSGHDTVSWYQQALGQGPQFIFQYYEEEERQRGNFPDRFSGHQFPNYSSELNVNALLLGDSALYLCASSPGLAGLEQYFGPGTRLTVT.

A single count supports this clone. Here the CDR3 reads CASSRLVGGTNNEQFF. In nucleotides, the CDR3 is TGTGCCAGCAGTCGATTGGTGGGCGGGACCAACAATGAGCAGTTCTTC. The chain carries TRBV9 and TRBJ2-1; D perhaps matches TRBD2 (6 bases). Germline CDR1 is SGDLS and CDR2 is YYNGEE. V dropped 5 bases and J dropped 5 bases, with 20 bases sitting between them. The CDR3 extends over 16 amino acids.

This clone appeared once. The rearrangement joins TRBV19 to TRBJ1-5, with a possible D match to TRBD1 (5 bases). Germline lookup yields CDR1 LNHDA and CDR2 SQIVND (reference sequence). CDR3 length: 19 amino acids. Between the trimmed V and J ends, which lost 3 bases and 0 bases, there was a span of 21 bases. The CDR3 region has the DNA TGTGCCAGTAGTATTTATAGGCCGGGGACTGAACATAGCAATCAGCCCCAGCATTTT. Protein: CASSIYRPGTEHSNQPQHF.

The chain is built from TRBV5-1 and TRBJ2-5; D unresolved. Deletions cut 0 bases from V and 1 base from J, with 7 bases between. The CDR3 has 14 amino acids. Germline lookup yields CDR1 SGHRS and CDR2 YFSETQ. CDR3 nucleotides: TGCGCCAGCAGCTTGGTAGCAGCCCAAGAGACCCAGTACTTC. This codes for CASSLVAAQETQYF. Full variable domain (rest looked up from reference TRBV5-1 and TRBJ2-5): KAGVTQTPRYLIKTRGQQVTLSCSPISGHRSVSWYQQTPGQGLQFLFEYFSETQRNKGNFPGRFSGRQFSNSRSEMNVSTLELGDSALYLCASSLVAAQETQYFGPGTRLLVL.